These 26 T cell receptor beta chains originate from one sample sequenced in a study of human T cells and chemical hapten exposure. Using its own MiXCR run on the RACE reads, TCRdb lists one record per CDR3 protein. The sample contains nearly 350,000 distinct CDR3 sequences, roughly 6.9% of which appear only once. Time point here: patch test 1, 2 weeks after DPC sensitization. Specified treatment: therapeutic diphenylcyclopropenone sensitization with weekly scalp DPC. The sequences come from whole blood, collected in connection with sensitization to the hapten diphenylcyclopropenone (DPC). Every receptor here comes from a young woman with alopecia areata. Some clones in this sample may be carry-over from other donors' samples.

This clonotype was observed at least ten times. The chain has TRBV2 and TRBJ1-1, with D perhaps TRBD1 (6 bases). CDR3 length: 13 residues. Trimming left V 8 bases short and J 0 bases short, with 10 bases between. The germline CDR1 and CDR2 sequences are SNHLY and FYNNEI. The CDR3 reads CASDRLMNTEAFF. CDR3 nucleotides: TGTGCCAGCGACAGGTTAATGAACACTGAAGCTTTCTTT.

The CDR3 loop reads CSAIQRGVNEQFF. The DNA of the CDR3 is TGCAGTGCTATACAGCGGGGGGTCAATGAGCAGTTCTTC. V is TRBV20-1 and J is TRBJ2-1, with 9 bases identical to TRBD2. The CDR3 spans 13 residues. The germline V gene encodes CDR1 DFQATT and CDR2 SNEGSKA (reference sequence). J gave up 6 bases and V 4 bases, and 4 bases lay outside the gene matches.

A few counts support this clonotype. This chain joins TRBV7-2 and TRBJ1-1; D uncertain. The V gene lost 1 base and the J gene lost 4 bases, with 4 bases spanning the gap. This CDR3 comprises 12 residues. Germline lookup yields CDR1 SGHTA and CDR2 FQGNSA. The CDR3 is CASSLDSTEAFF. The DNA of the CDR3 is TGTGCCAGCAGCTTAGACAGCACTGAAGCTTTCTTT.

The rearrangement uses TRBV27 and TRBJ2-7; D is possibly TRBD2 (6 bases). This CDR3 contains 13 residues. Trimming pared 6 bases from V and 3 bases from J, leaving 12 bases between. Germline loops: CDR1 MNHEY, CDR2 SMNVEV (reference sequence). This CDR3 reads CASRPGGFYEQYF. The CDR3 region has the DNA TGTGCCAGCAGACCTGGGGGGTTCTACGAGCAGTACTTC.

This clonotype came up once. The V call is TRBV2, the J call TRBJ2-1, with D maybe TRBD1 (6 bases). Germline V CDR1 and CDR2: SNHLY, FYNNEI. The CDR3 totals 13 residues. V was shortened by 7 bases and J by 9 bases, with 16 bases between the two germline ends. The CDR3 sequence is CASTLDGGGEQFF. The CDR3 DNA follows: TGTGCCAGCACCCTCGATGGGGGCGGTGAGCAGTTCTTC.

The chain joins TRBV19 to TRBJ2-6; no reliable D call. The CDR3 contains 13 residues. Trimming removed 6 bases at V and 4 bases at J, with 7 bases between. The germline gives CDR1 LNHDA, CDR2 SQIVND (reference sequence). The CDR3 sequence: CASRIPGANVLTF. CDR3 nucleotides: TGTGCCAGTAGGATCCCCGGGGCCAACGTCCTGACTTTC.

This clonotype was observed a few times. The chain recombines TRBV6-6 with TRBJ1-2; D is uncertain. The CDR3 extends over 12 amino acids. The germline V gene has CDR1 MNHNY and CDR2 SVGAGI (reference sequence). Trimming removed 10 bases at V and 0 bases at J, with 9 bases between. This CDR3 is CATELANYGYTF. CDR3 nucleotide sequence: TGTGCCACCGAACTAGCTAACTATGGCTACACCTTC.

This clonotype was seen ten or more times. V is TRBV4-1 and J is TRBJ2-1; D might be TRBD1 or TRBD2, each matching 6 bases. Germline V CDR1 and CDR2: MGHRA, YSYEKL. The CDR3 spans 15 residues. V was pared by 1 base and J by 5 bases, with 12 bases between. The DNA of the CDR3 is TGCGCCAGCAGCCAAGTTACGGGGGACAACAATGAGCAGTTCTTC. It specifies CASSQVTGDNNEQFF.

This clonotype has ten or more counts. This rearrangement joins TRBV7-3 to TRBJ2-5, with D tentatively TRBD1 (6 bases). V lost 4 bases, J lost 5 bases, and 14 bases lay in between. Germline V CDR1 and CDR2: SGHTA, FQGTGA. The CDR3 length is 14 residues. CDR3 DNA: TGTGCCAGCAGCTCTACAGGGCTGGGGGAGACCCAGTACTTC. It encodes CASSSTGLGETQYF.

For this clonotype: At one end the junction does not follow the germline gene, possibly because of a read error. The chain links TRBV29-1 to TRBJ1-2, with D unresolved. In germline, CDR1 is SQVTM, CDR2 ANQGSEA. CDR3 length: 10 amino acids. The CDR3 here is CSVEDGGLHF. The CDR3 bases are TGCAGCGTTGAAGATGGAGGGCTACACTTC.

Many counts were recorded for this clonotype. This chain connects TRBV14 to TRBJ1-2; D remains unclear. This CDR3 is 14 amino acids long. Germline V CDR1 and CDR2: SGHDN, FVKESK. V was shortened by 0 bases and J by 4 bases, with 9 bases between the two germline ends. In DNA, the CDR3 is TGTGCCAGCAGCCAAGATGGGAAGGTCTATGGCTACACCTTC. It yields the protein CASSQDGKVYGYTF.

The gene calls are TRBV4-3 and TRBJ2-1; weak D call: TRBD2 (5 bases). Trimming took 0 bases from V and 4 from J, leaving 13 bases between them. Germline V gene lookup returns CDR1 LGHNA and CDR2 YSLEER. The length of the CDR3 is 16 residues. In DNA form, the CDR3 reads TGCGCCAGCAGCCAAGAAACGGGGTCCTCTTACAATGAGCAGTTCTTC. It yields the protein CASSQETGSSYNEQFF.

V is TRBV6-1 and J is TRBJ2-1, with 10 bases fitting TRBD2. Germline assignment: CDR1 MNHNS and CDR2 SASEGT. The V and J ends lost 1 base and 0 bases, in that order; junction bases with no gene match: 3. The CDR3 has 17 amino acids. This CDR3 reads CASSEGTSGLSYNEQFF. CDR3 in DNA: TGTGCCAGCAGTGAAGGGACTAGCGGCCTCTCCTACAATGAGCAGTTCTTC.

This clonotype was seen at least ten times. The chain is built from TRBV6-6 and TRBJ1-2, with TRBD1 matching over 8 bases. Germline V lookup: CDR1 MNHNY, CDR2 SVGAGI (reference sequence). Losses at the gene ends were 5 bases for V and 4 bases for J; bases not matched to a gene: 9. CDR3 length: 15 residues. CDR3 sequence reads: CASSPNLDRAYGYTF. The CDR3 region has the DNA TGTGCCAGCAGTCCGAACCTGGACAGGGCCTATGGCTACACCTTC.

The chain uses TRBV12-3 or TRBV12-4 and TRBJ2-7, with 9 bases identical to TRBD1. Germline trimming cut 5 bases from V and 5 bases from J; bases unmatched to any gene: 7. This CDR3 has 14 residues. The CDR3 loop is CASSPGQGSDEQYF. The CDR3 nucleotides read TGTGCCAGCAGTCCGGGACAGGGTAGCGACGAGCAGTACTTC.

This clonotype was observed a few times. CDR3 DNA sequence: TGTGCCAGCAACAAACAGGGTCTCAATGAAAAACTGTTTTTT. Translation: CASNKQGLNEKLFF. This chain connects TRBV28 to TRBJ1-4, with D possibly matching TRBD1 (6 bases). Germline loops: CDR1 MDHEN, CDR2 SYDVKM. Trimming removed 7 bases at V and 5 bases at J, with 14 bases between. The CDR3 is made up of 14 amino acids.

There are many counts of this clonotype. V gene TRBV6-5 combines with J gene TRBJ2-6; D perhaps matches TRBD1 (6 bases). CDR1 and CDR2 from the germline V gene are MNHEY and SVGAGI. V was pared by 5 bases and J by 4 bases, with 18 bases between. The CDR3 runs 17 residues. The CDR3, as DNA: TGTGCCAGCAGTCGGATCCCGGACAGAACCGGGGCCAACGTCCTGACTTTC. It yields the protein CASSRIPDRTGANVLTF.

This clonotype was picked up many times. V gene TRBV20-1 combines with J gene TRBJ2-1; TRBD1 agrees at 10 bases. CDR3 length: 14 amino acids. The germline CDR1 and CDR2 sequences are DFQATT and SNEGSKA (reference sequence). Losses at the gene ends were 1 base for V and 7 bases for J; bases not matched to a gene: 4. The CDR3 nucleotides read TGCAGTGCTAGAGCCGGGACAGGGGTTAATGAGCAGTTCTTC. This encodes CSARAGTGVNEQFF.

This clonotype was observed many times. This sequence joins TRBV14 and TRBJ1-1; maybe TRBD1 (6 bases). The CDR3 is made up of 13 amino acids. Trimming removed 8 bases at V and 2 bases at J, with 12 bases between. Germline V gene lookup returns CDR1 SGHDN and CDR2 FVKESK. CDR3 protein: CASAPRGNTEAFF. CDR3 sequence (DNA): TGTGCCAGCGCCCCCAGGGGAAACACTGAAGCTTTCTTT.

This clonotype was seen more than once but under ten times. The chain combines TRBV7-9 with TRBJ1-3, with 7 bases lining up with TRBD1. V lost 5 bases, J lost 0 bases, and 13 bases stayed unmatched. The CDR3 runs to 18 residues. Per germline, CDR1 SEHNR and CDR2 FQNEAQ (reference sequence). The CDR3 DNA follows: TGTGCCAGCAGCCCTCCGAGGGGGCAGATCAGCTCTGGAAACACCATATATTTT. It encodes CASSPPRGQISSGNTIYF.

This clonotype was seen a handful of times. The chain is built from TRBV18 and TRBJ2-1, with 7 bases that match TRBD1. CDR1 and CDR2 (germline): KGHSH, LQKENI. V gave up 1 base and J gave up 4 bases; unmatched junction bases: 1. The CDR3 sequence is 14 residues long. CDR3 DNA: TGTGCCAGCTCACCACTGGGACAGTACAATGAGCAGTTCTTC. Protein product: CASSPLGQYNEQFF.

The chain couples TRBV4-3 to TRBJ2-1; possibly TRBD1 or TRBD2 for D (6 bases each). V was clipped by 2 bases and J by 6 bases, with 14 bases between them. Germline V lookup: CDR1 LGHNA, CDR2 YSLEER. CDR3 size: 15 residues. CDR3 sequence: CASSQRVQGGNEQFF. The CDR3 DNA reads TGCGCCAGCAGCCAACGGGTACAGGGAGGCAATGAGCAGTTCTTC.

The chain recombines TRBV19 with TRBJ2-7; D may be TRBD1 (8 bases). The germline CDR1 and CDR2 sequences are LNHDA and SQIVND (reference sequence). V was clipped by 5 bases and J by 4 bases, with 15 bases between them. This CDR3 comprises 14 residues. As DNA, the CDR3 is TGTGCCAGTAGTTCACAGGGGGGGCCATACGAGCAGTACTTC. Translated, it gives CASSSQGGPYEQYF.

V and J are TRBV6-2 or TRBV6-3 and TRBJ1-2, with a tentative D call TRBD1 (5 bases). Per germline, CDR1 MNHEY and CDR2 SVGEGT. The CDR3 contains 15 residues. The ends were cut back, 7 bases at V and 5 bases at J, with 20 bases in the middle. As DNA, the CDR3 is TGTGCCAGCACCTCCCTCAGGGCTTCGTGGTATGGCTACACCTTC. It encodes CASTSLRASWYGYTF.

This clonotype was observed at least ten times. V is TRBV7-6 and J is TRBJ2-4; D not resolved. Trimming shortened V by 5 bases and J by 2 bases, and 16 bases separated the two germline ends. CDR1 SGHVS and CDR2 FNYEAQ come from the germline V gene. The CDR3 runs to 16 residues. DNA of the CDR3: TGTGCCAGCAGCCCCACCCCTGGCGGCACCAAAAACATTCAGTACTTC. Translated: CASSPTPGGTKNIQYF. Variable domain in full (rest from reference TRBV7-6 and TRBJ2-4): GAGVSQSPRYKVTKRGQDVALRCDPISGHVSLYWYRQALGQGPEFLTYFNYEAQQDKSGLPNDRFSAERPEGSISTLTIQRTEQRDSAMYRCASSPTPGGTKNIQYFGAGTRLSVL.

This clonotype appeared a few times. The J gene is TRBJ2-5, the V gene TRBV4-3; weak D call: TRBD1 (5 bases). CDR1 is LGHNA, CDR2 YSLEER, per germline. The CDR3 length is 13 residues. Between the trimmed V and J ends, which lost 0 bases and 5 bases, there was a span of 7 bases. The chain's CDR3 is CASSQDHRETQYF. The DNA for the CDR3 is TGCGCCAGCAGCCAAGACCACAGGGAGACCCAGTACTTC.